Listed here is a single TCR beta chain. CDR1 and CDR2 (germline): MNHNS, SASEGT. The germline V and J ends were trimmed by 0 bases and 4 bases, with 10 bases remaining between them. The CDR3 length is 14 residues. TCRdb keeps only in-frame clones here, not all; method: immunoSEQ multiplex PCR. The sample holds more than 100,000 clones; 93% are singletons and the top ten take around 0.15%. The data were taken from a study of OX40 agonist ivuxolimab in advanced cancers. This receptor was identified in an adult with an advanced solid tumor such as melanoma, head and neck, liver or kidney cancer. Sequenced material: CD4+ or CD8+ T cells sorted from blood, taken in a trial of the OX40 agonist ivuxolimab. V usage is TRBV6-1 and J usage is TRBJ2-7; no firm D call. The CDR3 nucleotides are TGTGCCAGCAGTGAAGCGCGGCAGAATTACGAGCAGTACTTC. Its translation: CASSEARQNYEQYF.